Presented here are 23 T cell receptor beta chains from one specimen sequenced in a study of T cell responses to AZD1222 COVID-19 vaccine. Sequencing used immunoSEQ multiplex PCR; TCRdb keeps in-frame clones, though not all of them. Recorded here are more than 110,000 clones; the top ten clones represent about 2.3%. Sequencing was carried out using peripheral blood. The receptor source for this set is an adult in good health.

The chain employs TRBV19 and TRBJ2-1; D assignment may be TRBD1 or TRBD2 (5 bases each). CDR3 size: 15 residues. V lost 4 bases and J lost 6, with 16 bases in between. Germline V gene lookup returns CDR1 LNHDA and CDR2 SQIVND (reference sequence). CDR3 nucleotides: TGTGCCAGTAGTAGCAGGGCCCCCGGAGGCAATGAGCAGTTCTTC. This translates into CASSSRAPGGNEQFF. The whole variable domain, filled in from reference TRBV19 and TRBJ2-1, reads DGGITQSPKYLFRKEGQNVTLSCEQNLNHDAMYWYRQDPGQGLRLIYYSQIVNDFQKGDIAEGYSVSREKKESFPLTVTSAQKNPTAFYLCASSSRAPGGNEQFFGPGTRLTVL.

The J gene is TRBJ1-2, the V gene TRBV4-1, with no clear D. CDR3 length equals 15 residues. V lost 0 bases to trimming and J lost 0 bases, with 8 bases between them. Looked up from germline, CDR1 is MGHRA and CDR2 is YSYEKL. DNA of the CDR3: TGCGCCAGCAGCCAAGATGAGACAACTAACTATGGCTACACCTTC. This translates into CASSQDETTNYGYTF.

The V and J genes are TRBV15 and TRBJ1-5; D unresolved. Germline assignment: CDR1 LNHNV and CDR2 YYDKDF (reference sequence). The V end was cut by 1 base, the J end by 7 bases, with 5 bases between. This CDR3 is 12 amino acids long. The CDR3 nucleotides read TGTGCCACCAGCAGAGCTTTCCAGCCCCAGCATTTT. Its protein is CATSRAFQPQHF.

The J gene is TRBJ2-1, the V gene TRBV28, with D possibly TRBD2 on 7 matching bases. V lost 7 bases and J lost 0, with 16 bases in between. This CDR3 has 16 residues. Germline CDR1 and CDR2: MDHEN and SYDVKM. Here the CDR3 reads CASMGAGATSYNEQFF. The DNA for the CDR3 is TGTGCCAGCATGGGGGCGGGGGCCACCTCCTACAATGAGCAGTTCTTC.

J is TRBJ1-2 and V is TRBV9; D unresolved. V lost 2 bases and J 2 bases, leaving 4 bases between the germline ends. This CDR3 region has 12 residues. The V gene's germline CDR1 is SGDLS and CDR2 YYNGEE. The CDR3 DNA is TGTGCCAGCAGCGTCCTCAACTATGGCTACACCTTC. Protein product: CASSVLNYGYTF.

The V and J genes are TRBV19 and TRBJ1-5; D uncertain. Trimming left V 8 bases short and J 0 bases short, with 5 bases between. CDR3 length: 12 amino acids. CDR1 and CDR2 (germline): LNHDA, SQIVND (reference sequence). CDR3 bases: TGTGCCAGTTCTTATAGCAATCAGCCCCAGCATTTT. It encodes CASSYSNQPQHF. The variable domain in full, completed from reference TRBV19 and TRBJ1-5, reads DGGITQSPKYLFRKEGQNVTLSCEQNLNHDAMYWYRQDPGQGLRLIYYSQIVNDFQKGDIAEGYSVSREKKESFPLTVTSAQKNPTAFYLCASSYSNQPQHFGDGTRLSIL.

The genes are TRBV27 and TRBJ2-7; D is perhaps TRBD1 (7 bases). V lost 0 bases and J lost 2, with 14 bases in between. Germline V gene data show CDR1 as MNHEY and CDR2 as SMNVEV (reference sequence). This CDR3 is built from 16 residues. The CDR3 region has the DNA TGTGCCAGCAGTTTATCGGAGGGGGCCGGCGCCTACGAGCAGTACTTC. Translating gives CASSLSEGAGAYEQYF.

The rearrangement links TRBV23-1 to TRBJ2-7; TRBD1 matches at 8 bases. TRBV23-1 falls under the ORF class, with uncertain function. Trimming removed 6 bases from V and 5 bases from J; junction bases left unmatched: 6. CDR3 length equals 13 residues. The CDR3 nucleotides read TGCGCCAGCAGCCCTGGACAGGGCCACGAGCAGTACTTC. Encoded protein: CASSPGQGHEQYF.

The chain is built from TRBV11-3 and TRBJ2-6; 7 bases fit TRBD2. V trimming: 5 bases; J trimming: 0 bases; junction bases outside the gene matches: 10. There are 18 residues in the CDR3. The germline gives CDR1 SGHNT, CDR2 YENEEA. CDR3 in DNA: TGTGCCAGCAGCCCCGTTGGGGGAGGGAGCTCTGGGGCCAACGTCCTGACTTTC. It specifies CASSPVGGGSSGANVLTF.

V and J are TRBV4-1 and TRBJ1-6; 7 bases fit TRBD1. The V gene end was trimmed by 2 bases and the J gene end by 7 bases; junction bases not matched to a gene: 8. Germline values: CDR1 MGHRA, CDR2 YSYEKL. CDR3 length equals 16 residues. The CDR3 DNA is TGCGCCAGCAGCCAACCCAGACAGGGTAAAAATTCACCCCTCCACTTT. It translates to CASSQPRQGKNSPLHF.

The rearrangement uses TRBV19 and TRBJ2-7; 8 nucleotides match TRBD1. The length of the CDR3 is 13 residues. Germline CDR1 reads LNHDA; CDR2 reads SQIVND (reference sequence). J was trimmed by 4 bases and V by 6 bases; bases with no gene match: 5. The CDR3 nucleotides read TGTGCCAGTAGACCGGGACAGGAGTACGAGCAGTACTTC. It encodes CASRPGQEYEQYF.

The chain recombines TRBV5-1 with TRBJ2-7, with TRBD2 as a possible D gene (6 bases). CDR1 and CDR2 from the germline V gene are SGHRS and YFSETQ. CDR3 length equals 13 residues. V was pared by 0 bases and J by 9 bases, with 13 bases between. CDR3 region: CASSLAGSSAQYF. For the CDR3, the DNA is TGCGCCAGCAGCTTGGCCGGGTCTAGCGCGCAGTACTTC.

The chain employs TRBV2 and TRBJ1-1; 8 bases align to TRBD1. The CDR3 consists of 15 residues. Unmatched junction bases numbered 1, after V lost 1 base and J lost 0 bases. The V gene's germline CDR1 is SNHLY and CDR2 FYNNEI. CDR3 region: CASSEETGVNTEAFF. In DNA, the CDR3 is TGTGCCAGCAGTGAAGAGACAGGGGTGAACACTGAAGCTTTCTTT. The entire variable domain, with the rest obtained from reference TRBV2 and TRBJ1-1, is as follows: EPEVTQTPSHQVTQMGQEVILRCVPISNHLYFYWYRQILGQKVEFLVSFYNNEISEKSEIFDDQFSVERPDGSNFTLKIRSTKLEDSAMYFCASSEETGVNTEAFFGQGTRLTVV.

The chain has TRBV9 and TRBJ1-2; possible D gene TRBD1, 5 bases. The CDR3 length is 15 residues. V lost 0 bases and J lost 3, with 12 bases in between. Germline V CDR1 and CDR2: SGDLS, YYNGEE. CDR3 bases: TGTGCCAGCAGCGTAGCGGCAGGGCCGGACTATGGCTACACCTTC. Translation gives CASSVAAGPDYGYTF.

DNA for the CDR3: TGTGCCAGCAGTGATCCTGCCTCAGGGATGAACACTGAAGCTTTCTTT. Translated: CASSDPASGMNTEAFF. The chain uses TRBV25-1 and TRBJ1-1, with D perhaps matching TRBD1 (5 bases). Germline-derived CDR1 and CDR2 are MGHDK and SYGVNS. The CDR3 has 16 amino acids. The V end was cut by 3 bases, the J end by 0 bases, with 14 bases between.

The chain is built from TRBV18 and TRBJ1-3; TRBD1 is a possible D gene (5 bases). The V and J ends lost 3 bases and 1 base respectively, with 22 bases between them. In germline, CDR1 is KGHSH, CDR2 LQKENI. The CDR3 sequence is 19 residues long. DNA of the CDR3: TGTGCCAGCTCACCTCGACCTAGGGGCACTACTGTTTCTGGAAACACCATATATTTT. Amino acid sequence: CASSPRPRGTTVSGNTIYF.

The rearrangement joins TRBV24-1 to TRBJ2-3; D unclear. V dropped 7 bases and J dropped 1 base, with 8 bases sitting between them. The CDR3 loop spans 13 amino acids. Germline V gene data show CDR1 as KGHDR and CDR2 as SFDVKD. The CDR3 coding sequence is TGTGCCACCAGCCCATCGGGCACAGATACGCAGTATTTT. Its protein product is CATSPSGTDTQYF.

V usage is TRBV6-5 and J usage is TRBJ2-7, with TRBD1 matching over 9 bases. Unmatched junction bases numbered 7, after V lost 6 bases and J lost 4 bases. Germline CDR1 is MNHEY and CDR2 is SVGAGI. The CDR3 is made up of 14 amino acids. The CDR3 is CASSPGQGGYEQYF. CDR3 coding DNA: TGTGCCAGCAGCCCGGGACAGGGAGGATACGAGCAGTACTTC.

This chain connects TRBV18 to TRBJ1-1, with D perhaps TRBD1 (6 bases). V was shortened by 1 base and J by 0 bases, with 15 bases between the two germline ends. The CDR3 extends over 17 amino acids. CDR1 is KGHSH, CDR2 LQKENI, per germline. The CDR3 region has the DNA TGTGCCAGCTCACCACTCAAACAGGGAAAAGTGAACACTGAAGCTTTCTTT. This sequence encodes CASSPLKQGKVNTEAFF.

V is TRBV25-1 and J is TRBJ2-2, with 7 bases lining up with TRBD1. The germline CDR1 and CDR2 sequences are MGHDK and SYGVNS. The CDR3 has 15 amino acids. J lost 4 bases, V lost 6 bases, and 8 bases had no gene match. The CDR3 loop reads CASRGRSGGTGELFF. The DNA for the CDR3 is TGTGCCAGCAGGGGCCGATCAGGGGGCACCGGGGAGCTGTTTTTT.

This chain connects TRBV19 to TRBJ1-2; 8 bases match TRBD1. The CDR3 consists of 13 residues. V dropped 7 bases and J dropped 4; count of bases not matched to a gene: 5. CDR1 LNHDA and CDR2 SQIVND come from the germline V gene (reference sequence). CDR3 sequence reads: CASTAGGTYGYTF. The CDR3 DNA follows: TGTGCCAGTACCGCAGGGGGCACCTATGGCTACACCTTC.

The chain joins TRBV9 to TRBJ1-1, with D unclear. Germline loops: CDR1 SGDLS, CDR2 YYNGEE. The CDR3 is 15 amino acids. Trimming took off 0 bases at V and 0 bases at J, with 9 bases between the two ends. CDR3 amino acids: CASSVGPGLNTEAFF. DNA of the CDR3: TGTGCCAGCAGCGTAGGTCCCGGGTTGAACACTGAAGCTTTCTTT.

The rearrangement joins TRBV24-1 to TRBJ1-2, with unresolved D. The CDR3 sequence is 16 residues long. The V end lost 0 bases, the J end lost 0 bases, and 10 bases lay between the germline ends. Germline V gene sequence: CDR1 KGHDR, CDR2 SFDVKD. The CDR3 sequence is CATSDLRQTANYGYTF. The CDR3, as DNA: TGTGCCACCAGTGATTTGAGGCAGACCGCTAACTATGGCTACACCTTC.